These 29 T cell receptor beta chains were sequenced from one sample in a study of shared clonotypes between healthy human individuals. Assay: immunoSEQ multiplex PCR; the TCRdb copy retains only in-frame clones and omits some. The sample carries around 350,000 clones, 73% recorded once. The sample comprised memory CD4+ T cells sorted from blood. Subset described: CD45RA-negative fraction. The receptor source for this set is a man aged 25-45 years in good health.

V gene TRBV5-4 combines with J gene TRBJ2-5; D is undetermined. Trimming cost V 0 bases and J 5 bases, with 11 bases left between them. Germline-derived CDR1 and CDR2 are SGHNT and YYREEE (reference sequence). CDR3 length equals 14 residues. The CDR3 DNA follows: TGTGCCAGCAGCTTGGGAGTAGCCCAGGAGACCCAGTACTTC. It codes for CASSLGVAQETQYF.

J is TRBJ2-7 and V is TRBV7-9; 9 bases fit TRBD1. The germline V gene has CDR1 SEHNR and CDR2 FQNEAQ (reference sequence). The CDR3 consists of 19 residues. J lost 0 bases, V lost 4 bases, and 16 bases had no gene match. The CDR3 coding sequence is TGTGCCAGCAGCTCATCCGGGACAGGGACAAGCGATACCTCCTACGAGCAGTACTTC. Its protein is CASSSSGTGTSDTSYEQYF.

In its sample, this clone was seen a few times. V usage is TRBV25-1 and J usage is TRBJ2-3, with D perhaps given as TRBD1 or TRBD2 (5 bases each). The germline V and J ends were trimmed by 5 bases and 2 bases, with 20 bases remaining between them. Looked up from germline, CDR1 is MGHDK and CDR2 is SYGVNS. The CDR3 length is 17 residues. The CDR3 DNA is TGTGCCAGCAGTTCCCAAAGCCGGGACCCAAACACAGATACGCAGTATTTT. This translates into CASSSQSRDPNTDTQYF.

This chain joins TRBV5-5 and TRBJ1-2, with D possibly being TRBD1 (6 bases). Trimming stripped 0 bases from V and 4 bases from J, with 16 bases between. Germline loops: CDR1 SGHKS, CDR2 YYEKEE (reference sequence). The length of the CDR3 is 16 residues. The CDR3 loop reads CASSLGGGPTPYGYTF. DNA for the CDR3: TGTGCCAGCAGCTTGGGGGGGGGCCCTACCCCCTATGGCTACACCTTC.

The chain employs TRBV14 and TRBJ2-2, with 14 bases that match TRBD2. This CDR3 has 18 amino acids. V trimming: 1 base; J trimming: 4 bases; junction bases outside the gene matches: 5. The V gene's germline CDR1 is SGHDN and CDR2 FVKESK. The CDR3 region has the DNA TGTGCCAGCAGCCAAGTTGGGACTAGCGGGAGTCTCACCGGGGAGCTGTTTTTT. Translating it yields CASSQVGTSGSLTGELFF.

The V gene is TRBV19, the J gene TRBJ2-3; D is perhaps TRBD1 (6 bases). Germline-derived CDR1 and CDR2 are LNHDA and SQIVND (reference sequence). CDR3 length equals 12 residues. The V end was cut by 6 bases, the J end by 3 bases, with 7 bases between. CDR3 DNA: TGTGCCAGTAGCCAGGGGACAGATACGCAGTATTTT. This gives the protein CASSQGTDTQYF.

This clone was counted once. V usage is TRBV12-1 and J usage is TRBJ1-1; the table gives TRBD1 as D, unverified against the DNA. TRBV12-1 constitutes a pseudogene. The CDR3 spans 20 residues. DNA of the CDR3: TGTGCCAGCAGACCCGGGACAGGGTCCGGGAGGCGAACAATGAACACTGAAGCTTTCTTT. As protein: CASRPGTGSGRRTMNTEAFF.

The CDR3 region has the DNA TGTGCCAGCAGTTTATGGGGCGAGAGACCAGATACGCAGTATTTT. Its translation is CASSLWGERPDTQYF. The chain carries TRBV28 and TRBJ2-3; D gene ambiguous. The germline CDR1 and CDR2 sequences are MDHEN and SYDVKM. With 0 bases removed from V and 4 bases from J, the gap between germline ends came to 11 bases. This CDR3 has 15 amino acids. Full variable domain (rest looked up from reference TRBV28 and TRBJ2-3): DVKVTQSSRYLVKRTGEKVFLECVQDMDHENMFWYRQDPGLGLRLIYFSYDVKMKEKGDIPEGYSVSREKKERFSLILESASTNQTSMYLCASSLWGERPDTQYFGPGTRLTVL.

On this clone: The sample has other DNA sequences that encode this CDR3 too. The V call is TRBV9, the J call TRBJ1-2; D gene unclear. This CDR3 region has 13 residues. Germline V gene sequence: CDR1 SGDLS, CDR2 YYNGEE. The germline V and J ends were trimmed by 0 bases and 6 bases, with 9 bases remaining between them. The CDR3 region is CASSVVPPNGYTF. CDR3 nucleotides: TGTGCCAGCAGCGTAGTTCCCCCGAATGGCTACACCTTC.

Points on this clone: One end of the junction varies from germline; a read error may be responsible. Here the CDR3 DNA reads TGTGCTAGCAGCCCGGGGGGCGGAGGGAGAGAGACCCAGTACTTC. Residues: CASSPGGGGRETQYF. The V call is TRBV7-7, the J call TRBJ2-5; tentatively, D is TRBD2 (7 bases). From germline, CDR1 is SSHAT and CDR2 FNYEAQ (reference sequence). This CDR3 spans 15 amino acids. The complete variable domain, with remaining parts taken from reference TRBV7-7 and TRBJ2-5, reads GAGVSQSPRYKVTKRGQDVTLRCDPISSHATLYWYQQALGQGPEFLTYFNYEAQPDKSGLPSDRFSAERPEGSISTLTIQRTEQRDSAMYRCASSPGGGGRETQYFGPGTRLLVL.

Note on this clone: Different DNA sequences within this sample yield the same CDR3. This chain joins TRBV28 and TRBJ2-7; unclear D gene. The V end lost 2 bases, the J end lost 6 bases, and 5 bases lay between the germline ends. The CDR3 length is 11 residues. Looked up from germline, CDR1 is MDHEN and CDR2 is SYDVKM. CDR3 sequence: CASSLRREQYF. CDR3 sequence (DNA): TGTGCCAGCAGTTTACGTCGCGAGCAGTACTTC.

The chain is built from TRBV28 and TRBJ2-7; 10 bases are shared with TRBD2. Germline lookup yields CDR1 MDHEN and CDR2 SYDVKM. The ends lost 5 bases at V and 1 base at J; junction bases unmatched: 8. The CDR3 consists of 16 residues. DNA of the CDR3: TGTGCCAGCAGTCTCGCCGGGACTAGCGTATCCTACGAGCAGTACTTC. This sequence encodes CASSLAGTSVSYEQYF.

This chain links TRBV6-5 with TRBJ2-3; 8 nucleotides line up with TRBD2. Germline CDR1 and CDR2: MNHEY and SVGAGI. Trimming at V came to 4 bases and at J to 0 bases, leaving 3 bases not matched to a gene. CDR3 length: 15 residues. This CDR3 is CASSLLAVSTDTQYF. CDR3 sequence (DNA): TGTGCCAGCAGTTTACTAGCGGTGAGCACAGATACGCAGTATTTT.

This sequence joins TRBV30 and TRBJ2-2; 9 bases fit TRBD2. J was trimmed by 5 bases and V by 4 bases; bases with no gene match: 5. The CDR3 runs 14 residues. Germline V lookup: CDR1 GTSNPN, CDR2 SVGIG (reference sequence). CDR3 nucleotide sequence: TGTGCCTGGATGGCGGGAGGGCCAACCGGGGAGCTGTTTTTT. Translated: CAWMAGGPTGELFF.

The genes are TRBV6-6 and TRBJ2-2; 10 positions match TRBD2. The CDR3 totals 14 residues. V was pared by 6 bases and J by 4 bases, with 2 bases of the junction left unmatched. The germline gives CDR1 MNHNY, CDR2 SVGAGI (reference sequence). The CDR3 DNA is TGTGCCAGCAGAATAGCGGGAGGCACCGGGGAGCTGTTTTTT. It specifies CASRIAGGTGELFF.

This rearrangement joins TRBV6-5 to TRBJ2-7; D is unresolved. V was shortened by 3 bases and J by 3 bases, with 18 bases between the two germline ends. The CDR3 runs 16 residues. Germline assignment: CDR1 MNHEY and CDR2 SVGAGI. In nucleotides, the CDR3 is TGTGCCAGCAGTTATTCGAGTAACTCCGACGACTACGAGCAGTACTTC. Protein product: CASSYSSNSDDYEQYF.

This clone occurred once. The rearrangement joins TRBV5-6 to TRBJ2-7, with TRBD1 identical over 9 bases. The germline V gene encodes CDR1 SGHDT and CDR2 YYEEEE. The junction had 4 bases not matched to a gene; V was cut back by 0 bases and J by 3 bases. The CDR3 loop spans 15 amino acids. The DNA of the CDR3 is TGTGCCAGCAGCTTGGGTGGGACAGGGTACTACGAGCAGTACTTC. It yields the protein CASSLGGTGYYEQYF.

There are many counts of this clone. For the CDR3, the DNA is TGTGCCAGCAGCTTAGTAAGCGGGAGTAAGAATGAGCAGTTCTTC. Translated, it gives CASSLVSGSKNEQFF. The chain uses TRBV11-2 and TRBJ2-1; 8 nucleotides match TRBD2. CDR1 and CDR2 from the germline V gene are SGHAT and FQNNGV. This CDR3 spans 15 amino acids. Trimming removed 1 base from V and 7 bases from J; junction bases left unmatched: 6.

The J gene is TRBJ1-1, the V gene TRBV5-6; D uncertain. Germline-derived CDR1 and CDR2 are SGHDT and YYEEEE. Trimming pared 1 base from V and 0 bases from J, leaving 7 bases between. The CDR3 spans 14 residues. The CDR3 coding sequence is TGTGCCAGCAGCTTGCTCTATATGAACACTGAAGCTTTCTTT. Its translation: CASSLLYMNTEAFF.

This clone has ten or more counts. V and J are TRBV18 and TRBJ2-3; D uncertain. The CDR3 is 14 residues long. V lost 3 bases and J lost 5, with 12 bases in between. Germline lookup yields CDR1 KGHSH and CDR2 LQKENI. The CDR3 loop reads CASSPVVSVDTQYF. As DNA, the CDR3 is TGTGCCAGCTCACCCGTTGTCTCGGTAGATACGCAGTATTTT.

The CDR3 DNA is TGTGCCAGCAGCCCCCGCGGCCGGGGCACAGATACGCAGTATTTT. It yields the protein CASSPRGRGTDTQYF. The chain carries TRBV7-2 and TRBJ2-3, with D uncertain. The CDR3 sequence is 15 residues long. Trimming took 5 bases from V and 1 from J, leaving 13 bases between them. CDR1 and CDR2 (germline): SGHTA, FQGNSA.

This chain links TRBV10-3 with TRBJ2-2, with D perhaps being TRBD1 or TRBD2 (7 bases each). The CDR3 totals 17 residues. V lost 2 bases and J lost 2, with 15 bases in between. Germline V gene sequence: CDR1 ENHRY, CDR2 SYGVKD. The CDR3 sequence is CAISEGRGQGNTGELFF. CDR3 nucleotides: TGTGCCATCAGTGAGGGGAGGGGGCAGGGAAACACCGGGGAGCTGTTTTTT.

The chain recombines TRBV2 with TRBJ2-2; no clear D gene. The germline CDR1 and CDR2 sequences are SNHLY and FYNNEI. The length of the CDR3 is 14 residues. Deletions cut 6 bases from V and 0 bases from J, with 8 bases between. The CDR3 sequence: CASRALSNTGELFF. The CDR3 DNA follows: TGTGCCAGCAGGGCCCTCTCGAACACCGGGGAGCTGTTTTTT.

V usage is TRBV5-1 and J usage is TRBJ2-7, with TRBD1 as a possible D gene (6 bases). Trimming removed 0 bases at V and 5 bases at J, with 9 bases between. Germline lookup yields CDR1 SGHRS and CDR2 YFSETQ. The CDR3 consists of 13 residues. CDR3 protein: CASSLVPGDEQYF. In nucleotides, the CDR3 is TGCGCCAGCAGCTTGGTTCCAGGGGACGAGCAGTACTTC.

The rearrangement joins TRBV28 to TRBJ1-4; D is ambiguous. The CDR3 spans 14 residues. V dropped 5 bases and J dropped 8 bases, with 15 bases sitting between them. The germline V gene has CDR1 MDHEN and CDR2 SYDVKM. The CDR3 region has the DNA TGTGCCAGCAGTCTAACTGGACCGGAAGAAAAACTGTTTTTT. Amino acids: CASSLTGPEEKLFF.

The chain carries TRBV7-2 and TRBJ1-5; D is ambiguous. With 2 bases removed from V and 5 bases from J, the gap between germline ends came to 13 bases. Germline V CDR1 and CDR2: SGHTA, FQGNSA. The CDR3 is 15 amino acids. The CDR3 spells CASSLSYKGHQPQHF. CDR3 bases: TGTGCCAGCAGCTTATCGTACAAGGGCCATCAGCCCCAGCATTTT. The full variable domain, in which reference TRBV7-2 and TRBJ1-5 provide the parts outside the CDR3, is GAGVSQSPSNKVTEKGKDVELRCDPISGHTALYWYRQSLGQGLEFLIYFQGNSAPDKSGLPSDRFSAERTGGSVSTLTIQRTQQEDSAVYLCASSLSYKGHQPQHFGDGTRLSIL.

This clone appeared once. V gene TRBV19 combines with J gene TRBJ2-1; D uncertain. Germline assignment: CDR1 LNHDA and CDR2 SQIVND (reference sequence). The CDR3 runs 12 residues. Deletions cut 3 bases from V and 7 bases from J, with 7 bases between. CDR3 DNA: TGTGCCAGTAGTATTCTGGGGAATGAGCAGTTCTTC. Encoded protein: CASSILGNEQFF.

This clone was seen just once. The CDR3 DNA is TGTGCCAGTAGTTCCCGAGTTTCCTACGAGCAGTACTTC. This sequence encodes CASSSRVSYEQYF. V gene TRBV19 combines with J gene TRBJ2-7; D gene ambiguous. Trimming took off 5 bases at V and 1 base at J, with 9 bases between the two ends. Germline values: CDR1 LNHDA, CDR2 SQIVND (reference sequence). This CDR3 is built from 13 residues.

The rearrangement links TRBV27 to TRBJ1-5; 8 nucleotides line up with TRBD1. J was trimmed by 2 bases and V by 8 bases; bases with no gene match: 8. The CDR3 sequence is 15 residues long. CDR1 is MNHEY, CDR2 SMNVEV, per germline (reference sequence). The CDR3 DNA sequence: TGTGCCAGCGCCCCCCAGGGGGCCCGCAATCAGCCCCAGCATTTT. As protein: CASAPQGARNQPQHF.